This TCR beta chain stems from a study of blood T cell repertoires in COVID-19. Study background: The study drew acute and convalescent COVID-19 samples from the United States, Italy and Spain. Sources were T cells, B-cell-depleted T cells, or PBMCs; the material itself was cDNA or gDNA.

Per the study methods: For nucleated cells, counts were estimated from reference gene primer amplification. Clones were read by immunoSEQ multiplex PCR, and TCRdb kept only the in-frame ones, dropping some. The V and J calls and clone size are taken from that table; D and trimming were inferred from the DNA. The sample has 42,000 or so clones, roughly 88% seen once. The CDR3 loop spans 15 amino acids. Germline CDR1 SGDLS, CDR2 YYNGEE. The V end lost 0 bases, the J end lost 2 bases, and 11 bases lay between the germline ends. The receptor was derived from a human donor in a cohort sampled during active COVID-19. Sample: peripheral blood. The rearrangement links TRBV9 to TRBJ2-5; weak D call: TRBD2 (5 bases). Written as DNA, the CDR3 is TGTGCCAGCAGCGTAGGGCTAGCCCGTCAAGAGACCCAGTACTTC. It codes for CASSVGLARQETQYF.